A single sample gave rise to the 26 T cell receptor beta chains below, sequenced in a study of cytomegalovirus exposure and HLA in healthy donors. Primers for the PCR totalled 60 Vbeta and 13 Jbeta. The table came from immunoSEQ multiplex PCR; TCRdb's copy has only in-frame clones and leaves some out. The sample has tens of thousands of clones, 70% to 85% seen once. Input material: PBMCs. These receptors all stem from a woman aged 45-59 years in good health and CMV-seropositive.

This rearrangement joins TRBV30 to TRBJ2-7, with D possibly TRBD1 on 5 matching bases. Per the germline V gene, CDR1 is GTSNPN and CDR2 is SVGIG (reference sequence). The V end was cut by 2 bases, the J end by 5 bases, with 13 bases between. The CDR3 loop spans 13 amino acids. This CDR3 is CAWSTHRRHEQYF. CDR3 DNA sequence: TGTGCCTGGAGTACCCACAGGCGACACGAGCAGTACTTC.

A remark on this clone: This CDR3 is missing its conserved last phenylalanine or tryptophan, likely due to a read error. The chain is built from TRBV7-9 and TRBJ1-5; 7 bases match TRBD1. Germline CDR1 SEHNR, CDR2 FQNEAQ (reference sequence). V was clipped by 6 bases and J by 4 bases; unmatched bases: 3. The CDR3 has 13 amino acids. The CDR3: CASSLTGNQPQHV. In nucleotides, the CDR3 is TGTGCCAGCAGTCTGACAGGGAATCAGCCCCAGCATGTT.

This sequence joins TRBV6-5 and TRBJ2-5, with 9 bases that match TRBD1. The trim removed 0 bases at V and 5 bases at J, leaving 4 bases unmatched. This CDR3 region has 15 residues. Germline V lookup: CDR1 MNHEY, CDR2 SVGAGI. The DNA of the CDR3 is TGTGCCAGCAGTTACTCCCGGGACAGGGTTGAGACCCAGTACTTC. Encoded protein: CASSYSRDRVETQYF.

V gene TRBV6-1 combines with J gene TRBJ1-6; D ambiguous. Trimming removed 6 bases from V and 8 bases from J, with 11 bases in between. This CDR3 comprises 13 residues. Looked up from germline, CDR1 is MNHNS and CDR2 is SASEGT. The CDR3 here is CASSEIKYSPLHF. In DNA, the CDR3 is TGTGCCAGCAGCGAAATAAAATATTCACCCCTCCACTTT.

The sample holds many counts of this clone. The V gene is TRBV6-1, the J gene TRBJ2-1, with D perhaps TRBD2 (6 bases). Germline V gene lookup returns CDR1 MNHNS and CDR2 SASEGT. Trimming removed 4 bases at V and 4 bases at J, with 8 bases between. The CDR3 spans 13 residues. The chain's CDR3 is CASSASEYNEQFF. For the CDR3, the DNA is TGTGCCAGCAGTGCTAGCGAATACAATGAGCAGTTCTTC.

This chain uses TRBV7-8 with TRBJ1-5; 8 bases are a match to TRBD1. V trimming: 5 bases; J trimming: 3 bases; junction bases outside the gene matches: 6. The CDR3 length is 15 residues. The germline CDR1 and CDR2 sequences are SGHVS and FQNEAQ. In DNA, the CDR3 is TGTGCCAGCAGCCTGGACAGGGTCGCCAATCAGCCCCAGCATTTT. This gives the protein CASSLDRVANQPQHF.

This clone was seen more than once but under ten times. V usage is TRBV6-6 and J usage is TRBJ1-4; 9 bases map to TRBD1. From germline, CDR1 is MNHNY and CDR2 SVGAGI (reference sequence). The CDR3 runs 16 residues. With V trimmed by 2 bases and J by 8 bases, 9 bases remained unmatched. DNA of the CDR3: TGTGCCAGCAGTTACCCCCCCGGGACAGGGAGGGAAAAACTGTTTTTT. Encoded protein: CASSYPPGTGREKLFF.

In this sample, this clone turned up once. The V call is TRBV2, the J call TRBJ1-1; possible D gene TRBD1, 6 bases. The germline gives CDR1 SNHLY, CDR2 FYNNEI. The CDR3 runs to 13 residues. V lost 5 bases and J 4 bases, leaving 11 bases between the germline ends. CDR3 sequence: CASSPTGPTEAFF. The CDR3 coding sequence is TGTGCCAGCAGTCCGACAGGCCCCACTGAAGCTTTCTTT.

CDR3 in amino acids: CASSTPRQVSNQPQHF. CDR3 coding DNA: TGTGCCAGTAGTACTCCCCGACAGGTTAGCAATCAGCCCCAGCATTTT. The rearrangement links TRBV19 to TRBJ1-5; perhaps TRBD1 as D (6 bases). The V end lost 4 bases, the J end lost 0 bases, and 13 bases lay between the germline ends. The CDR3 contains 16 residues. CDR1 and CDR2 from the germline V gene are LNHDA and SQIVND (reference sequence).

The chain employs TRBV4-3 and TRBJ2-3, with 8 positions matching TRBD2. The germline gives CDR1 LGHNA, CDR2 YSLEER. The ends lost 0 bases at V and 6 bases at J; junction bases unmatched: 17. The CDR3 is made up of 19 amino acids. The CDR3 region is CASSQDPTRIGTSVDTQYF. The CDR3 nucleotides read TGCGCCAGCAGCCAAGATCCAACCCGTATCGGGACTAGTGTGGATACGCAGTATTTT.

The V and J genes are TRBV7-9 and TRBJ2-1; 11 bases line up with TRBD1. J was trimmed by 6 bases and V by 2 bases; bases with no gene match: 6. The CDR3 covers 16 residues. Germline CDR1 is SEHNR and CDR2 is FQNEAQ (reference sequence). CDR3 DNA: TGTGCCAGCAGCTTATTCTCCGGGACAGGGGGCAATGAGCAGTTCTTC. Translating it yields CASSLFSGTGGNEQFF. Full variable domain (remainder filled in from reference TRBV7-9 and TRBJ2-1): DTGVSQNPRHKITKRGQNVTFRCDPISEHNRLYWYRQTLGQGPEFLTYFQNEAQLEKSRLLSDRFSAERPKGSFSTLEIQRTEQGDSAMYLCASSLFSGTGGNEQFFGPGTRLTVL.

The chain combines TRBV9 with TRBJ2-1, with a weak D call TRBD2 (6 bases). This CDR3 is built from 14 residues. Germline-derived CDR1 and CDR2 are SGDLS and YYNGEE. Trimming removed 0 bases from V and 4 bases from J, with 8 bases in between. The CDR3 bases are TGTGCCAGCAGCGTAGCGGGAGCATACAATGAGCAGTTCTTC. This sequence encodes CASSVAGAYNEQFF.

The chain joins TRBV27 to TRBJ2-7; no reliable D call. Germline V CDR1 and CDR2: MNHEY, SMNVEV (reference sequence). The length of the CDR3 is 10 residues. The V gene lost 10 bases and the J gene lost 6 bases, with 10 bases spanning the gap. The chain's CDR3 is CATPWAEQYF. The CDR3 DNA is TGTGCCACCCCGTGGGCCGAGCAGTACTTC.

This chain links TRBV4-1 with TRBJ2-5, with 7 bases identical to TRBD2. This CDR3 comprises 15 residues. Trimming cost V 3 bases and J 5 bases; bases outside gene matches: 9. Germline V gene sequence: CDR1 MGHRA, CDR2 YSYEKL. The CDR3 coding sequence is TGCGCCAGCAGCCACGAACCGGGACTATTCGAGACCCAGTACTTC. Amino acids: CASSHEPGLFETQYF.

The chain links TRBV7-2 to TRBJ1-1, with TRBD1 identical over 7 bases. The germline V gene encodes CDR1 SGHTA and CDR2 FQGNSA. CDR3 length equals 14 residues. The junction had 6 bases not matched to a gene; V was cut back by 5 bases and J by 3 bases. The DNA for the CDR3 is TGTGCCAGCAGCCCTACAGGGGTTGACACTGAAGCTTTCTTT. Its protein product is CASSPTGVDTEAFF.

The chain employs TRBV5-4 and TRBJ2-1; the D is unclear. The CDR3 has 12 amino acids. Trimming took 5 bases from V and 5 from J, leaving 8 bases between them. Germline CDR1 and CDR2: SGHNT and YYREEE (reference sequence). The CDR3 sequence is CASREPNNEQFF. The CDR3 nucleotides read TGTGCCAGCAGAGAGCCAAACAATGAGCAGTTCTTC.

This clone was seen a single time. This chain connects TRBV7-9 to TRBJ2-2; TRBD2 aligns across 8 bases. CDR1 SEHNR and CDR2 FQNEAQ come from the germline V gene (reference sequence). V gave up 7 bases and J gave up 5 bases; unmatched junction bases: 6. The CDR3 extends over 14 amino acids. The CDR3 nucleotides are TGTGCCAGCAACAGCGGGGGTCGAACCGGGGAGCTGTTTTTT. Translating gives CASNSGGRTGELFF.

The J gene is TRBJ1-3, the V gene TRBV6-6, with unresolved D. The germline CDR1 and CDR2 sequences are MNHNY and SVGAGI (reference sequence). V gave up 10 bases and J gave up 4 bases, with 17 bases separating them. The CDR3 has 14 residues. CDR3 region: CATAGGRGGNTIYF. The CDR3, as DNA: TGTGCCACTGCCGGTGGCCGCGGCGGAAACACCATATATTTT.

The CDR3 is CASSESSVPGYEQYF. CDR3 in DNA: TGTGCCAGCAGTGAAAGTTCGGTCCCGGGGTACGAGCAGTACTTC. The chain carries TRBV6-1 and TRBJ2-7, with TRBD2 as a possible D gene (5 bases). This CDR3 is built from 15 residues. CDR1 and CDR2 (germline): MNHNS, SASEGT. Trimming took off 2 bases at V and 4 bases at J, with 15 bases between the two ends.

This chain links TRBV2 with TRBJ2-5; 11 nucleotides match TRBD2. Germline V gives CDR1 SNHLY, CDR2 FYNNEI. The V segment lost 3 bases and the J segment 5 bases; nucleotides outside the gene matches: 8. CDR3 size: 16 residues. The CDR3 DNA is TGTGCCAGCAGTGATTTTCTAGCGGGGGGAGGTGAGACCCAGTACTTC. Protein: CASSDFLAGGGETQYF.

The rearrangement links TRBV19 to TRBJ2-5, with D tentatively TRBD2 (5 bases). Trimming stripped 7 bases from V and 3 bases from J, with 15 bases between. Germline-derived CDR1 and CDR2 are LNHDA and SQIVND (reference sequence). CDR3 length: 14 amino acids. CDR3 loop: CASKSWTQEETQYF. CDR3 coding DNA: TGTGCCAGTAAGTCTTGGACTCAAGAAGAGACCCAGTACTTC.

This chain uses TRBV7-9 with TRBJ1-5; D perhaps matches TRBD1 (5 bases). Trimming pared 2 bases from V and 3 bases from J, leaving 11 bases between. Germline values: CDR1 SEHNR, CDR2 FQNEAQ (reference sequence). The CDR3 sequence is 15 residues long. CDR3 sequence: CASSLKGSDNQPQHF. The DNA of the CDR3 is TGTGCCAGCAGCTTAAAGGGGTCAGACAATCAGCCCCAGCATTTT.

In its sample, this clone was seen a few times. The chain recombines TRBV21-1 with TRBJ1-1. TRBV21-1 represents a pseudogene. The CDR3 extends over 20 amino acids. CDR3 in amino acids: CASSTIAGRGRTAWNTEAFF. In DNA form, the CDR3 reads TGTGCCAGCAGCACGATCGCAGGGCGGGGGCGGACAGCGTGGAACACTGAAGCTTTCTTT.

CDR3 DNA: TGTGCCAGCAGCCAAGGGGCCAGTCAGCCCCAGCATTTT. It yields the protein CASSQGASQPQHF. The rearrangement links TRBV14 to TRBJ1-5; D not resolved. V was trimmed by 1 base and J by 6 bases, leaving 7 bases between them. The CDR3 totals 13 residues. Germline assignment: CDR1 SGHDN and CDR2 FVKESK.

The chain links TRBV30 to TRBJ2-3, with TRBD2 identical over 10 bases. CDR3 size: 15 residues. V was clipped by 4 bases and J by 3 bases; unmatched bases: 7. Germline values: CDR1 GTSNPN, CDR2 SVGIG (reference sequence). The CDR3 region is CAWNRASGSTDTQYF. The CDR3 nucleotides read TGTGCCTGGAACAGGGCTAGCGGGAGTACAGATACGCAGTATTTT.

The chain employs TRBV14 and TRBJ2-1; perhaps TRBD1 as D (5 bases). This CDR3 contains 15 residues. Germline lookup yields CDR1 SGHDN and CDR2 FVKESK. Trimming shortened V by 0 bases and J by 6 bases, and 12 bases separated the two germline ends. This CDR3 reads CASSQEARVPNEQFF. DNA of the CDR3: TGTGCCAGCAGCCAAGAAGCCAGGGTCCCCAATGAGCAGTTCTTC.